This T cell receptor beta chain was recovered during a study of CD8 T cells in Susac syndrome. Random hexamers primed reverse transcription of about 0.5 to 1 ug RNA. MiXCR, applied by TCRdb to the immunoSEQ multiplex PCR reads, yields one record per CDR3 protein. In the table there are 250,000 to 300,000 distinct CDR3 sequences, about 91% of which are singletons. In germline, CDR1 is MDHEN, CDR2 SYDVKM. The CDR3 sequence is 17 residues long. V shed 1 base, J shed 6 bases, and the junction held 11 bases outside the gene matches. The sequence was collected from a human donor with multiple sclerosis. The chain carries TRBV28 and TRBJ2-1; 8 bases are shared with TRBD2. The sequencing sample was made of CD8+ T cells from PBMCs. The DNA of the CDR3 is TGTGCCAGCAGTTTATATTTGGCCGGGGGGGCAATCAATGAGCAGTTCTTC. Protein product: CASSLYLAGGAINEQFF. The full variable domain, its missing parts supplied by reference TRBV28 and TRBJ2-1, is DVKVTQSSRYLVKRTGEKVFLECVQDMDHENMFWYRQDPGLGLRLIYFSYDVKMKEKGDIPEGYSVSREKKERFSLILESASTNQTSMYLCASSLYLAGGAINEQFFGPGTRLTVL.